The T cell receptor (beta chain) under discussion was sequenced for a study of cytotoxic CD8 clonotypes in ibrutinib-treated CLL. The overall study: Partial response occurred in around 24 patients and complete response in 2; at median approximately 71 months, around 14 remained remitted and some 12 progressed. Study conclusions and caveats: Private clonotypes, not public ones, expanded at ibrutinib response. Circulating CD8+ T-cell counts were tracked by baseline clonality, which exceeded that of age-matched healthy donors.

The CDR3 spans 15 residues. The germline gives CDR1 LNHDA, CDR2 SQIVND (reference sequence). The V end lost 7 bases, the J end lost 1 base, and 16 bases lay between the germline ends. The protocol was immunoSEQ multiplex PCR, while the TCRdb copy is restricted to in-frame clones and leaves out a portion. The sample has fewer than 75,000 clones; more than 70% are singletons. Regarding this clone: Its antigen is unidentified.

The rearrangement joins TRBV19 to TRBJ1-1, with no clear D. This sequence originates from a human donor with chronic lymphocytic leukemia. Specimen: PBMCs, collected after 12 months of ibrutinib treatment. DNA of the CDR3: TGTGCCAGTACGCCTAGTGGACCGTGGAACACTGAAGCTTTCTTT. The encoded protein is CASTPSGPWNTEAFF.